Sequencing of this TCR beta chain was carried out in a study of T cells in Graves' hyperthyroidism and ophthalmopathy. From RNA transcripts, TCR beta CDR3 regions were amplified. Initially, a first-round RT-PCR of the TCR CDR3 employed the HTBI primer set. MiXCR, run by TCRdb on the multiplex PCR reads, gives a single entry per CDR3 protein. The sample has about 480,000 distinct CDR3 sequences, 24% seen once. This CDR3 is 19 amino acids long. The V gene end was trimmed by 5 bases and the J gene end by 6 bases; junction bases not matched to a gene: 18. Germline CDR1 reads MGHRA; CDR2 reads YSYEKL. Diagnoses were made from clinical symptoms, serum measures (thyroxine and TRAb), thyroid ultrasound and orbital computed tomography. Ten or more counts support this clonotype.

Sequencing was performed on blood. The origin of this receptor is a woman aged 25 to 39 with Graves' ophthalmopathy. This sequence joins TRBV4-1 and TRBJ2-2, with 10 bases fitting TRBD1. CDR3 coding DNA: TGCGCCAGCAGCTCGCCTGTCGGGACAGGGGCCTTGGGGGCCGGGGAGCTGTTTTTT. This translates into CASSSPVGTGALGAGELFF.